This T cell receptor beta chain came from a study of identical twins. V was shortened by 3 bases and J by 1 base, with 15 bases between the two germline ends. Germline V gene data show CDR1 as SEHNR and CDR2 as FQNEAQ (reference sequence). The CDR3 totals 16 residues. TCRdb re-called the 5' RACE reads through MiXCR, storing one row per CDR3 protein. The sample has 210,000 or so distinct CDR3 sequences, roughly 7.5% seen once. The same sample was also used in a study of yellow fever vaccine responses in identical twins.

The sample was memory (CD45RO+) T cells sorted from blood. The receptor was isolated from a young woman in good health. The chain joins TRBV7-9 to TRBJ1-1; tentatively, D is TRBD1 (6 bases). CDR3 nucleotides: TGTGCCAGCAGCTTTTCCAGGGGAGGGGGGAACACTGAAGCTTTCTTT. This encodes CASSFSRGGGNTEAFF.